Presented here are 31 T cell receptor beta chains from one specimen sequenced in a study of T cell changes during pregnancy in multiple sclerosis. This table comes from immunoSEQ multiplex PCR, and its TCRdb copy is limited to in-frame clones, with some not included. Of some 97,000 clones listed, over 85% were seen once; the top ten hold around 1.2%. This specimen was peripheral blood, taken in the second trimester of pregnancy. The source of these receptors is a female donor with multiple sclerosis, enrolled in a pregnancy study.

The V call is TRBV11-1, the J call TRBJ2-7; the match to TRBD1 covers 8 bases. This CDR3 comprises 14 residues. V was pared by 4 bases and J by 4 bases, with 6 bases of the junction left unmatched. The germline V gene has CDR1 SGHAT and CDR2 FQDESV (reference sequence). This CDR3 is CASSSGTGGYEQYF. The CDR3 DNA is TGTGCCAGCAGCTCCGGGACAGGTGGGTACGAGCAGTACTTC.

This clone was picked up a small number of times. The chain couples TRBV2 to TRBJ2-7, with 7 bases lining up with TRBD2. This CDR3 comprises 14 residues. The germline V gene has CDR1 SNHLY and CDR2 FYNNEI. V lost 4 bases to trimming and J lost 1 base; unmatched junction nucleotides: 4. Here the CDR3 reads CASSGLAVSYEQYF. Written as DNA, the CDR3 is TGTGCCAGCAGTGGTCTAGCGGTTTCCTACGAGCAGTACTTC.

The chain carries TRBV6-6 and TRBJ1-1, with a tentative D call TRBD1 (6 bases). Germline V lookup: CDR1 MNHNY, CDR2 SVGAGI (reference sequence). The V and J ends lost 5 bases and 3 bases respectively, with 19 bases between them. The CDR3 is 16 amino acids. The CDR3 DNA is TGTGCCAGCAGTCCTTTTCAGGGGCCTGCCGACACTGAAGCTTTCTTT. This translates into CASSPFQGPADTEAFF.

The J gene is TRBJ2-7, the V gene TRBV9; the match to TRBD1 covers 7 bases. V lost 0 bases, J lost 2 bases, and 2 bases stayed unmatched. The germline CDR1 and CDR2 sequences are SGDLS and YYNGEE. This CDR3 region has 14 residues. The DNA for the CDR3 is TGTGCCAGCAGCGTAGGACAGGGCCCCTACGAGCAGTACTTC. Protein product: CASSVGQGPYEQYF.

The chain carries TRBV6-5 and TRBJ1-2, with 7 positions matching TRBD1. The V gene end was trimmed by 3 bases and the J gene end by 8 bases; junction bases not matched to a gene: 9. The germline V gene encodes CDR1 MNHEY and CDR2 SVGAGI. This CDR3 is 14 amino acids long. This chain's CDR3 is CASSYTRGVGGYTF. CDR3 sequence (DNA): TGTGCCAGCAGTTATACCAGGGGGGTAGGCGGCTACACCTTC.

The chain recombines TRBV30 with TRBJ1-6; TRBD1 agrees at 8 bases. Trimming took 1 base from V and 9 from J; bases not matched to a gene: 2. CDR3 size: 13 residues. Germline CDR1 is GTSNPN and CDR2 is SVGIG (reference sequence). CDR3 sequence: CAWSADRGSPLHF. The CDR3 DNA follows: TGTGCCTGGAGTGCCGACAGGGGTTCACCCCTCCACTTT.

This clone was counted only a few times. The CDR3 DNA sequence: TGTGCTAGTGAGGTCGGGGATGGAGCTTTCTTT. Its protein product is CASEVGDGAFF. The chain couples TRBV12-5 to TRBJ1-1; D is unclear. V was pared by 7 bases and J by 10 bases, with 13 bases between. CDR3 length: 11 amino acids. In germline, CDR1 is LGHNT, CDR2 FRNRAP.

The rearrangement uses TRBV7-8 and TRBJ2-1, with D uncertain. With 4 bases removed from V and 12 bases from J, the gap between germline ends came to 13 bases. The CDR3 spans 12 residues. The germline gives CDR1 SGHVS, CDR2 FQNEAQ. The CDR3 spells CASSSASPGQFF. In DNA, the CDR3 is TGTGCCAGCAGCTCAGCTTCCCCCGGGCAGTTCTTC.

The rearrangement uses TRBV30 and TRBJ2-3, with 8 bases lining up with TRBD1. The ends lost 4 bases at V and 2 bases at J; junction bases unmatched: 8. Germline V lookup: CDR1 GTSNPN, CDR2 SVGIG (reference sequence). The CDR3 is 15 residues long. Written as DNA, the CDR3 is TGTGCCTGGACCCTGACAGGGGCCTACACAGATACGCAGTATTTT. Amino acid sequence: CAWTLTGAYTDTQYF.

This rearrangement joins TRBV11-2 to TRBJ2-7; 15 positions agree with TRBD2. V lost 5 bases and J lost 7; bases outside the gene matches: 9. The CDR3 sequence is 16 residues long. Germline CDR1 reads SGHAT; CDR2 reads FQNNGV. CDR3 residues: CASSGGLAGGSGEQYF. The CDR3 nucleotides read TGTGCCAGCAGCGGGGGACTAGCGGGGGGTTCGGGGGAGCAGTACTTC.

This clone was detected only once. The chain couples TRBV10-3 to TRBJ2-1; TRBD2 matches at 7 bases. This CDR3 has 20 amino acids. V trimming: 2 bases; J trimming: 6 bases; junction bases outside the gene matches: 22. CDR1 is ENHRY and CDR2 is SYGVKD in the germline V gene. Here the CDR3 reads CAISEAPRGERGRRINEQFF. In DNA, the CDR3 is TGTGCCATCAGTGAGGCCCCCCGGGGGGAACGGGGTAGGAGAATCAATGAGCAGTTCTTC.

V and J are TRBV7-8 and TRBJ2-3; D call uncertain. V was shortened by 5 bases and J by 6 bases, with 9 bases between the two germline ends. Germline V CDR1 and CDR2: SGHVS, FQNEAQ. This CDR3 is 12 amino acids long. The CDR3 loop reads CASSSRLDTQYF. The CDR3 bases are TGTGCCAGCAGCAGCAGGCTCGATACGCAGTATTTT.

This clone was counted a few times. This rearrangement joins TRBV27 to TRBJ1-1, with D hard to call. CDR3 length: 13 amino acids. Germline V gives CDR1 MNHEY, CDR2 SMNVEV (reference sequence). With 2 bases removed from V and 1 base from J, the gap between germline ends came to 5 bases. CDR3 protein: CASSLTRNTEAFF. CDR3 DNA: TGTGCCAGCAGTTTAACTAGGAACACTGAAGCTTTCTTT.

This clone occurred once. The chain is built from TRBV25-1 and TRBJ2-1; weak D call: TRBD1 (6 bases). Germline lookup yields CDR1 MGHDK and CDR2 SYGVNS. CDR3 size: 16 residues. V shed 4 bases and J shed 4 bases, with 17 bases lying between them. For the CDR3, the DNA is TGTGCCAGCAGTGTAGTTACAGGGCTGGGATACAATGAGCAGTTCTTC. Translation: CASSVVTGLGYNEQFF.

The J gene is TRBJ2-7, the V gene TRBV7-8; 9 positions match TRBD1. The junction had 3 bases not matched to a gene; V was cut back by 5 bases and J by 1 base. The CDR3 has 14 amino acids. Looked up from germline, CDR1 is SGHVS and CDR2 is FQNEAQ. As DNA, the CDR3 is TGTGCCAGCAGCCCCGGGACAGGGTCCTACGAGCAGTACTTC. Protein: CASSPGTGSYEQYF. Using reference TRBV7-8 and TRBJ2-7 for the parts outside the CDR3, the full variable domain is GAGVSQSPRYKVAKRGQDVALRCDPISGHVSLFWYQQALGQGPEFLTYFQNEAQLDKSGLPSDRFFAERPEGSVSTLKIQRTQQEDSAVYLCASSPGTGSYEQYFGPGTRLTVT.

This chain uses TRBV19 with TRBJ2-1; 11 bases align to TRBD2. The CDR3 sequence is 19 residues long. The J segment lost 1 base and the V segment lost 2 bases, leaving 10 bases of the junction unmatched. Per the germline V gene, CDR1 is LNHDA and CDR2 is SQIVND (reference sequence). CDR3: CASSIKGSSGRLSYNEQFF. CDR3 nucleotides: TGTGCCAGTAGTATAAAGGGATCTAGCGGGAGGTTATCCTACAATGAGCAGTTCTTC. The whole variable domain, remainder taken from reference TRBV19 and TRBJ2-1, is DGGITQSPKYLFRKEGQNVTLSCEQNLNHDAMYWYRQDPGQGLRLIYYSQIVNDFQKGDIAEGYSVSREKKESFPLTVTSAQKNPTAFYLCASSIKGSSGRLSYNEQFFGPGTRLTVL.

V usage is TRBV18 and J usage is TRBJ2-2; tentatively, D is TRBD2 (5 bases). The CDR3 is 17 amino acids. The V end lost 1 base, the J end lost 7 bases, and 19 bases lay between the germline ends. Germline lookup yields CDR1 KGHSH and CDR2 LQKENI. The DNA of the CDR3 is TGTGCCAGCTCACCACGTCTAGGAGGACCCCCCGACGGGGAGCTGTTTTTT. It translates to CASSPRLGGPPDGELFF.

The chain couples TRBV6-1 to TRBJ2-7; the D gene is possibly TRBD1 (6 bases). Germline-derived CDR1 and CDR2 are MNHNS and SASEGT. The CDR3 is made up of 15 amino acids. Deletions cut 2 bases from V and 6 bases from J, with 17 bases between. The DNA of the CDR3 is TGTGCCAGCAGTGAAAGAGAGGACAGCTTAGGCGAGCAGTACTTC. The encoded protein is CASSEREDSLGEQYF.

The rearrangement links TRBV7-2 to TRBJ1-2; D uncertain. Germline lookup yields CDR1 SGHTA and CDR2 FQGNSA. Deletions cut 1 base from V and 4 bases from J, with 13 bases between. This CDR3 is built from 15 residues. The CDR3 sequence: CASSLGAGGIYGYTF. CDR3 nucleotide sequence: TGTGCCAGCAGCTTAGGAGCGGGAGGGATCTATGGCTACACCTTC.

The genes are TRBV5-4 and TRBJ2-5; 7 nucleotides agree with TRBD1. V shed 3 bases and J 2 bases; nucleotides not matched to a gene: 4. Germline CDR1 reads SGHNT; CDR2 reads YYREEE (reference sequence). This CDR3 has 14 residues. CDR3 in amino acids: CASSSGQEQETQYF. The CDR3 DNA sequence: TGTGCCAGCAGCTCCGGACAGGAGCAAGAGACCCAGTACTTC.

V and J are TRBV7-2 and TRBJ2-3, with D possibly TRBD2 on 6 matching bases. V lost 5 bases and J 2 bases, leaving 17 bases between the germline ends. The V gene's germline CDR1 is SGHTA and CDR2 FQGNSA. The CDR3 loop spans 16 amino acids. This CDR3 is CASSPKRIAATDTQYF. Written as DNA, the CDR3 is TGTGCCAGCAGCCCGAAAAGAATAGCGGCCACAGATACGCAGTATTTT.

CDR3 nucleotides: TGTGCCAGCAGTGAAATATCAGGGGACGGGCAGCCCCAGCATTTT. This gives the protein CASSEISGDGQPQHF. The V call is TRBV6-1, the J call TRBJ1-5; perhaps TRBD1 as D (6 bases). The CDR3 is made up of 15 amino acids. V shed 2 bases and J shed 7 bases, with 15 bases lying between them. Germline values: CDR1 MNHNS, CDR2 SASEGT.

This rearrangement joins TRBV6-5 to TRBJ1-5, with D tentatively TRBD1 (5 bases). This CDR3 has 14 amino acids. Trimming removed 5 bases at V and 6 bases at J, with 14 bases between. CDR1 and CDR2 from the germline V gene are MNHEY and SVGAGI. This CDR3 is CASSPPGGFQPQHF. In DNA form, the CDR3 reads TGTGCCAGCAGTCCCCCCGGGGGGTTTCAGCCCCAGCATTTT.

CDR3 loop: CASSHHGGMVGTEAFF. CDR3 bases: TGTGCCAGCAGCCACCACGGGGGGATGGTCGGCACTGAAGCTTTCTTT. The chain employs TRBV7-2 and TRBJ1-1, with D tentatively TRBD1 (5 bases). Trimming took off 5 bases at V and 4 bases at J, with 20 bases between the two ends. CDR1 is SGHTA, CDR2 FQGNSA, per germline. This CDR3 contains 16 residues.

The chain has TRBV2 and TRBJ1-4; D is uncertain. V was pared by 4 bases and J by 3 bases, with 12 bases between. CDR3 length: 15 residues. Germline V gene sequence: CDR1 SNHLY, CDR2 FYNNEI. The CDR3 here is CASSGLSGANEKLFF. Written as DNA, the CDR3 is TGTGCCAGCAGTGGACTTTCCGGGGCTAATGAAAAACTGTTTTTT.

The chain employs TRBV28 and TRBJ2-5; 7 bases are shared with TRBD1. The CDR3 consists of 14 residues. With 3 bases clipped from V and 4 bases from J, the junction kept 5 bases outside the gene matches. CDR1 and CDR2 from the germline V gene are MDHEN and SYDVKM. CDR3 in amino acids: CASSLTGSGETQYF. The CDR3 DNA sequence: TGTGCCAGCAGTTTGACAGGGTCAGGAGAGACCCAGTACTTC.

The V and J genes are TRBV7-2 and TRBJ2-3; perhaps TRBD2 as D (7 bases). CDR3 size: 16 residues. Germline V gives CDR1 SGHTA, CDR2 FQGNSA. V was shortened by 5 bases and J by 4 bases, with 19 bases between the two germline ends. In nucleotides, the CDR3 is TGTGCCAGCAGCCGCGAAGGGGGGGCCGTTGCAGATACGCAGTATTTT. It specifies CASSREGGAVADTQYF.

The V call is TRBV7-9, the J call TRBJ1-6, with unresolved D. Trimming removed 1 base at V and 0 bases at J, with 10 bases between. This CDR3 has 17 residues. Germline assignment: CDR1 SEHNR and CDR2 FQNEAQ (reference sequence). The CDR3 is CASSLDFRSSYNSPLHF. The CDR3 DNA reads TGTGCCAGCAGCTTAGACTTTAGGAGCTCCTATAATTCACCCCTCCACTTT.

Concerning this clone itself: Other DNA sequences in this sample translate to the same CDR3. The chain has TRBV18 and TRBJ1-5; weak D call: TRBD1 (5 bases). Trimming left V 3 bases short and J 0 bases short, with 9 bases between. The CDR3 extends over 15 amino acids. In germline, CDR1 is KGHSH, CDR2 LQKENI. The CDR3 DNA is TGTGCCAGCTCACCGGCGGGGGGTAGCAATCAGCCCCAGCATTTT. Translating it yields CASSPAGGSNQPQHF. The variable domain in full, with the rest retrieved from reference TRBV18 and TRBJ1-5, is NAGVMQNPRHLVRRRGQEARLRCSPMKGHSHVYWYRQLPEEGLKFMVYLQKENIIDESGMPKERFSAEFPKEGPSILRIQQVVRGDSAAYFCASSPAGGSNQPQHFGDGTRLSIL.

The CDR3 loop is CASSPRPGAGTEAFF. The CDR3 region has the DNA TGTGCCAGCTCACCACGTCCTGGGGCGGGAACTGAAGCTTTCTTT. The J gene is TRBJ1-1, the V gene TRBV18, with a possible D match to TRBD1 (5 bases). Looked up from germline, CDR1 is KGHSH and CDR2 is LQKENI. Trimming took off 1 base at V and 5 bases at J, with 14 bases between the two ends. This CDR3 region has 15 residues.

This chain connects TRBV5-1 to TRBJ2-5; D perhaps matches TRBD2 (5 bases). Germline V gives CDR1 SGHRS, CDR2 YFSETQ. Between the trimmed V and J ends, which lost 2 bases and 3 bases, there was a span of 11 bases. The CDR3 contains 14 residues. CDR3 protein: CASSLAVAEETQYF. The CDR3 nucleotides are TGCGCCAGCAGCTTAGCGGTGGCGGAAGAGACCCAGTACTTC.